The rows below give T cell receptor beta chains drawn from one sample of a study of T cell responses to AZD1222 COVID-19 vaccine. The protocol was immunoSEQ multiplex PCR, while the TCRdb copy is restricted to in-frame clones and leaves out a portion. Of approximately 110,000 clones detected, approximately 83% appear once; the ten largest clones hold 9.4%. The sequenced sample was peripheral blood, obtained on day 0 of AZD1222 vaccination. The receptors originated from an adult in good health. CDR3s include the opening cysteine and the closing phenylalanine or tryptophan. Fields, in order: D gene, clone size, V gene, J gene, CDR3 protein, CDR3 DNA. D genes are given only for firm matches. Only some rows state a clone size, as once, few, many or a class for expanded clones.

-	-	TRBV27	TRBJ2-7	CASSRLGRGEQYF	TGTGCCAGCAGTCGACTAGGGAGAGGCGAGCAGTACTTC
TRBD2	-	TRBV7-6	TRBJ2-3	CASSLRAGQTDTQYF	TGTGCCAGCAGCTTACGAGCGGGGCAAACAGATACGCAGTATTTT
TRBD2	-	TRBV14	TRBJ2-1	CASSQVPRGTSGGEQFF	TGTGCCAGCAGCCAAGTTCCCAGGGGGACTAGCGGAGGGGAGCAGTTCTTC
TRBD1	-	TRBV6-5	TRBJ1-2	CASSYLGTAHGYTF	TGTGCCAGCAGTTACCTTGGGACAGCTCATGGCTACACCTTC
-	-	TRBV28	TRBJ1-1	CASGGVSLEAFF	TGTGCCAGCGGGGGGGTTAGCCTAGAAGCTTTCTTT
TRBD1	-	TRBV28	TRBJ1-6	CASSTPGTGGLYNSPLHF	TGTGCCAGCAGTACTCCCGGGACAGGGGGCTTATATAATTCACCCCTCCACTTT
-	-	TRBV19	TRBJ1-5	CASNLDSNQPQHF	TGTGCCAGTAACCTGGATAGCAATCAGCCCCAGCATTTT
-	-	TRBV6-1	TRBJ1-1	CASRERGSAEAFF	TGTGCCAGCAGGGAAAGGGGGAGTGCTGAAGCTTTCTTT
TRBD2	-	TRBV28	TRBJ2-1	CASTVAGLAGFNEQFF	TGTGCCAGCACCGTTGCGGGACTAGCGGGATTCAATGAGCAGTTCTTC
TRBD1	-	TRBV27	TRBJ1-1	CASSSQGVRTEAFF	TGTGCCAGCAGTTCACAGGGGGTACGGACTGAAGCTTTCTTT
TRBD2	-	TRBV5-4	TRBJ2-7	CASSATSGFYEQYF	TGTGCCAGCAGCGCCACTAGCGGGTTCTACGAGCAGTACTTC
TRBD1	-	TRBV9	TRBJ2-7	CASSVAGQGTYEQYF	TGTGCCAGCAGCGTAGCCGGACAGGGCACCTACGAGCAGTACTTC
-	-	TRBV6-5	TRBJ1-3	CASSRSGDSGNTIYF	TGTGCCAGCAGTCGGTCAGGGGACTCTGGAAACACCATATATTTT
-	-	TRBV3-1/TRBV3-2	TRBJ2-1	CASSGWDEQFF	TGTGCCAGCAGCGGGTGGGATGAGCAGTTCTTC
TRBD1	-	TRBV10-2	TRBJ1-2	CASSESRPAGGSDYGYTF	TGCGCCAGCAGTGAAAGCCGCCCCGCAGGGGGGAGTGACTATGGCTACACCTTC
-	-	TRBV5-1	TRBJ2-1	CASSLEVAGIYNEQFF	TGCGCCAGCAGCTTGGAGGTCGCTGGTATTTACAATGAGCAGTTCTTC
-	-	TRBV4-2	TRBJ1-1	CASSQDRRIAEAFF	TGTGCCAGCAGCCAAGATCGGCGAATCGCTGAAGCTTTCTTT
-	-	TRBV5-6	TRBJ2-7	CASSFGVLSSYEQYF	TGTGCCAGCAGCTTCGGAGTGTTAAGCTCCTACGAGCAGTACTTC
TRBD1	-	TRBV6-5	TRBJ2-7	CASSYSGQGSYEQYF	TGTGCCAGCAGTTACTCGGGACAGGGATCCTACGAGCAGTACTTC
TRBD2	-	TRBV10-3	TRBJ2-7	CATAGTSGRTYEQYF	TGTGCCACAGCTGGAACTAGCGGGAGGACCTACGAGCAGTACTTC
-	once	TRBV28	TRBJ1-2	CASSLGAGNYGYTF	TGTGCCAGCAGTTTGGGCGCCGGAAACTATGGCTACACCTTC
-	-	TRBV27	TRBJ2-7	CASCPGTAAREQYF	TGTGCCAGCTGCCCCGGGACTGCCGCCCGCGAGCAGTACTTC
-	-	TRBV19	TRBJ1-3	CASMEGKERNTIYF	TGTGCCAGTATGGAGGGGAAGGAAAGAAACACCATATATTTT
-	-	TRBV6-5	TRBJ2-1	CASSYSWRLSNEQFF	TGTGCCAGCAGTTACTCCTGGAGATTGAGCAATGAGCAGTTCTTC
-	-	TRBV19	TRBJ2-7	CASSSYRNHYEQYF	TGTGCCAGTAGTTCCTACAGGAACCACTACGAGCAGTACTTC
-	-	TRBV3-1/TRBV3-2	TRBJ1-5	CASSQDEGSNQPQHF	TGTGCCAGCAGCCAAGATGAGGGCAGCAATCAGCCCCAGCATTTT
-	few	TRBV5-5	TRBJ2-5	CASSLGGHQETQYF	TGTGCCAGCAGCTTAGGGGGGCATCAAGAGACCCAGTACTTC
-	-	TRBV9	TRBJ1-6	CASSGAAGEAESPLHF	TGTGCCAGCAGCGGAGCGGCAGGGGAAGCGGAGTCACCCCTCCACTTT
-	-	TRBV5-1	TRBJ1-6	CASSLFEENSPLHF	TGCGCCAGCAGCTTGTTTGAGGAAAATTCACCCCTCCACTTT
TRBD1	-	TRBV11-2	TRBJ2-6	CASSLATGAGANVLTF	TGTGCCAGCAGCTTAGCTACAGGGGCTGGGGCCAACGTCCTGACTTTC
-	-	TRBV28	TRBJ1-5	CASSFLRGRQPQHF	TGTGCCAGCAGTTTTTTAAGGGGTAGGCAGCCCCAGCATTTT
-	-	TRBV4-2	TRBJ1-5	CASSQAFGSNQPQHF	TGTGCCAGCAGCCAAGCTTTCGGGAGCAATCAGCCCCAGCATTTT
-	-	TRBV9	TRBJ2-4	CASSVNSLGAKNIQYF	TGTGCCAGCAGCGTAAACAGTCTCGGAGCCAAAAACATTCAGTACTTC
TRBD1	once	TRBV5-4	TRBJ2-1	CASTDRTGGAYNEQFF	TGTGCCAGCACCGATCGGACAGGGGGAGCCTACAATGAGCAGTTCTTC
-	once	TRBV4-3	TRBJ2-3	CASSAFVGRSTDTQYF	TGCGCCAGCAGCGCCTTTGTGGGCCGAAGCACAGATACGCAGTATTTT
-	-	TRBV6-5	TRBJ2-7	CASSYTDGPYEQYF	TGTGCCAGCAGTTACACGGACGGCCCCTACGAGCAGTACTTC
-	-	TRBV19	TRBJ2-5	CASGGTVETQYF	TGTGCCAGTGGAGGGACAGTAGAGACCCAGTACTTC
TRBD2	-	TRBV27	TRBJ2-7	CASALSGRIYEQYF	TGTGCCAGCGCCCTTAGCGGGAGAATCTACGAGCAGTACTTC
TRBD1	-	TRBV2	TRBJ1-5	CASSGTGGNQPQHF	TGTGCCAGCAGTGGGACAGGGGGCAATCAGCCCCAGCATTTT